This record covers a single T cell receptor (beta chain). Its target antigen remains unknown. No base quality values were provided; no much bigger clone lies one nucleotide off. The CDR1 and CDR2 encoded by the germline V gene (reference sequence) are SGHKS and YYEKEE. Inclusive of the bounding cysteine and phenylalanine, the CDR3 is 14 residues long. The CDR3 DNA has 42 bases and is translated from base 1. V loses 0 bases, J loses 8 bases, and the germline ends lie 14 bases apart. This sample was taken from a study of OX40 agonist ivuxolimab in advanced cancers. With respect to the entire study: The costimulatory receptor OX40 (CD134) was targeted by ivuxolimab, a fully human IgG2 agonistic monoclonal antibody. Intravenous ivuxolimab was administered to patients every 2 weeks at six dose levels: 0.01, 0.1, 0.3, 1.5, 3 and 10 mg/kg. Of the 50 to 55 patients in dose escalation, approximately 20 had hepatocellular carcinoma, some 15 had melanoma, 9 had renal cell carcinoma and 9 had head and neck cancer. In the dose-escalation cohort, more than 80% of patients were male, and the mean age was approximately 60 years with a range of roughly 20 to 79. Prior anti-PD-1, anti-PD-L1 or anti-CTLA-4 therapy was permitted, and 40% to 50% of dose-escalation patients had received checkpoint inhibitors. Partial responses occurred in three dose-escalation patients: two with cutaneous melanoma and one with hepatocellular carcinoma. Peripheral TCRbeta sequencing aimed to test whether ivuxolimab altered TCR sequence diversity and caused clonal T-cell expansion. The paper reports the monotherapy dose-escalation portion (N of about 56 patients) of the phase I ivuxolimab trial. The study at large found these results: In the 0.1-3.0 mg/kg groups, partial responders were among the patients with the lowest normalized peripheral clonal expansion, particularly in CD8+ T cells. Low levels of normalized T-cell clonal expansion were also shown by some nonresponding patients. At doses from 0.1 to 3.0 mg/kg, clonal expansion was seen in both CD4+ and CD8+ blood T cells between baseline and week 6. The antigen specificity of the clonally expanded peripheral T cells was not determined. On average, CD8+ T cells showed more expanded clones than CD4+ T cells after ivuxolimab.

The trial excluded patients who had a history of autoimmune disease or who were on systemic immunosuppression. Peripheral blood for TCR sequencing was collected from all dose cohorts at baseline, on cycle 4 day 1, and on cycle 7 day 1. Samples came from an open-label, multicenter, first-in-human phase I dose-escalation trial of ivuxolimab. Adults with locally advanced or metastatic melanoma, renal cell, hepatocellular, or head and neck squamous cell carcinoma were enrolled in the trial. Before TCR sequencing, CD4+ T cells and CD8+ T cells from peripheral blood were sorted into separate populations. To sequence the TCRbeta CDR3 region, genomic DNA was isolated from the sorted cells. The immunoSEQ Assay was used to sequence the TCRbeta CDR3 regions. TCRdb provides this immuneACCESS table in a form limited to in-frame rearrangements. Some clones are lacking; in checked studies, under half of them reflect an unresolved V gene, and why the rest are absent is not known. Within this sample are about 68,000 clones, with 86% of them counted one time only. The ten largest clones add up to roughly 1.9% of the sample.

Sample: CD4+ or CD8+ T cells sorted from blood, taken in a trial of the OX40 agonist ivuxolimab. This TCR was sampled from an adult with an advanced solid tumor such as melanoma, head and neck, liver or kidney cancer. Recombination joined TRBV5-5 with TRBJ1-2; matching of 6 bases hints at TRBD1 as the D gene. CDR3 region: CASSLGQGFRGYTF. At the DNA level, the sequence is TGTGCCAGCAGCTTGGGGCAGGGGTTTAGGGGCTACACCTTC.